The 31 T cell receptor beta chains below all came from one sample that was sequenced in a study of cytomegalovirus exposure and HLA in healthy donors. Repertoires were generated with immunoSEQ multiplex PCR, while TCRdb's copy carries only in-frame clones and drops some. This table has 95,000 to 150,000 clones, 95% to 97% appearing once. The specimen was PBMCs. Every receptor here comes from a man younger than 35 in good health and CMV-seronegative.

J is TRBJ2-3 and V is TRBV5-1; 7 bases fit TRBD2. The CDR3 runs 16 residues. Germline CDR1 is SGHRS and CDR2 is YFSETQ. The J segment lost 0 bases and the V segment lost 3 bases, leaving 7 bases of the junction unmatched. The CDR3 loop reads CASSSRGRLSTDTQYF. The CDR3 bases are TGCGCCAGCAGCTCCCGCGGGAGACTCAGCACAGATACGCAGTATTTT. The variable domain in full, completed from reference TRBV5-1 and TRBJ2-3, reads KAGVTQTPRYLIKTRGQQVTLSCSPISGHRSVSWYQQTPGQGLQFLFEYFSETQRNKGNFPGRFSGRQFSNSRSEMNVSTLELGDSALYLCASSSRGRLSTDTQYFGPGTRLTVL.

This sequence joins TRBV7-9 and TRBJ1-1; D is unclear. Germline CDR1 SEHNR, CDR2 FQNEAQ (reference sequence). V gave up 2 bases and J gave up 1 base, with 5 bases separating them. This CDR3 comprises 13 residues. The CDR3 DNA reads TGTGCCAGCAGCTTATCCAGGAACACTGAAGCTTTCTTT. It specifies CASSLSRNTEAFF.

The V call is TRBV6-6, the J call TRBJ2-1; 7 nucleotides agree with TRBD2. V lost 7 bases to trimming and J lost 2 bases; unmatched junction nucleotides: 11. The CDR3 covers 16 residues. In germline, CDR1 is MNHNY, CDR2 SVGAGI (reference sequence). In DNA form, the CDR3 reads TGTGCCAGCACTAAACTTACTAGCGCCGCCTACAATGAGCAGTTCTTC. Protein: CASTKLTSAAYNEQFF.

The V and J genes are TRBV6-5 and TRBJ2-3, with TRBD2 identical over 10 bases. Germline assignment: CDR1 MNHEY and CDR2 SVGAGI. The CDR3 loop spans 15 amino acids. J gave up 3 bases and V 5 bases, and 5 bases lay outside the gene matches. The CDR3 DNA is TGTGCCAGCAGTCCCCTAGCGGGAGTGACAGATACGCAGTATTTT. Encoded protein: CASSPLAGVTDTQYF.

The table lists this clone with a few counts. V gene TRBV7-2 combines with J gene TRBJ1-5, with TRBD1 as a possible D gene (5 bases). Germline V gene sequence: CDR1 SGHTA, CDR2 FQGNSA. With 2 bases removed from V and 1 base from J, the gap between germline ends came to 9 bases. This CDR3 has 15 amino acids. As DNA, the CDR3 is TGTGCCAGCAGCTTACAAAAGGGGAGCAATCAGCCCCAGCATTTT. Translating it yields CASSLQKGSNQPQHF.

DNA of the CDR3: TGTGCCAGCAGCCCAATGACACAGGCAAACACCGGGGAGCTGTTTTTT. Translating it yields CASSPMTQANTGELFF. V gene TRBV4-2 combines with J gene TRBJ2-2; weak D call: TRBD1 (5 bases). CDR3 length: 16 amino acids. Trimming stripped 4 bases from V and 2 bases from J, with 14 bases between. The germline V gene has CDR1 LGHNA and CDR2 YNFKEQ.

The CDR3 protein is CASSLNPGLETQYF. The CDR3, as DNA: TGTGCCAGCAGCTTAAACCCTGGGCTCGAGACCCAGTACTTC. The chain has TRBV7-2 and TRBJ2-5; D remains unclear. This CDR3 is built from 14 residues. V was clipped by 2 bases and J by 5 bases, with 12 bases between them. Germline loops: CDR1 SGHTA, CDR2 FQGNSA.

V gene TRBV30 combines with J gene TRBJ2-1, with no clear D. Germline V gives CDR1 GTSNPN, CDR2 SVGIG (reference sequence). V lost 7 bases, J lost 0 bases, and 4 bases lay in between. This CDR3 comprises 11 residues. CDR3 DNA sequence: TGTGCCTCTAGCTCCTACAATGAGCAGTTCTTC. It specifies CASSSYNEQFF.

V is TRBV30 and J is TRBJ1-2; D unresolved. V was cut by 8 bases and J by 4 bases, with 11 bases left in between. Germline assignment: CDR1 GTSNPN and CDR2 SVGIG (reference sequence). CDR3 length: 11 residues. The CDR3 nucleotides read TGTGCCCAGAGTGAGCCCTATGGCTACACCTTC. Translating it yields CAQSEPYGYTF. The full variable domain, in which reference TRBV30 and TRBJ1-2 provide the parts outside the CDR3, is SQTIHQWPATLVQPVGSPLSLECTVEGTSNPNLYWYRQAAGRGLQLLFYSVGIGQISSEVPQNLSASRPQDRQFILSSKKLLLSDSGFYLCAQSEPYGYTFGSGTRLTVV.

CDR3 amino acids: CATSPGGSDTQYF. Written as DNA, the CDR3 is TGTGCCACCAGCCCAGGGGGCTCAGATACGCAGTATTTT. V usage is TRBV15 and J usage is TRBJ2-3; 8 nucleotides match TRBD1. Germline CDR1 is LNHNV and CDR2 is YYDKDF (reference sequence). This CDR3 contains 13 residues. After removal of 5 bases from V and 4 bases from J, the junction contained 2 bases not matched to a gene.

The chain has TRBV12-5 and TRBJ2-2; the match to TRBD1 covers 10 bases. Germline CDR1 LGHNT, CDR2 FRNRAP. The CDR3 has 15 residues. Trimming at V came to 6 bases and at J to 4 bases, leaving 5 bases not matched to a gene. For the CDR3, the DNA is TGTGCTAGTGGGTCGGGACAGGGGACCACCGGGGAGCTGTTTTTT. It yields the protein CASGSGQGTTGELFF.

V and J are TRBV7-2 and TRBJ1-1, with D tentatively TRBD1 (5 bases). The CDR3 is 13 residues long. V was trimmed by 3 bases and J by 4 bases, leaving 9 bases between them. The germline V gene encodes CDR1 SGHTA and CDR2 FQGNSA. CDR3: CASSFATGTEAFF. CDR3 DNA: TGTGCCAGCAGCTTTGCCACAGGCACTGAAGCTTTCTTT. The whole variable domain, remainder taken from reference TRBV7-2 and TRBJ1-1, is GAGVSQSPSNKVTEKGKDVELRCDPISGHTALYWYRQSLGQGLEFLIYFQGNSAPDKSGLPSDRFSAERTGGSVSTLTIQRTQQEDSAVYLCASSFATGTEAFFGQGTRLTVV.

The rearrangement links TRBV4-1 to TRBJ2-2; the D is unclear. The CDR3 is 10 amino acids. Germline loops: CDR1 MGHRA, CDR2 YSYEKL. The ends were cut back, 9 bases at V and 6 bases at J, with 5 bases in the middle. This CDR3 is CASSAGELFF. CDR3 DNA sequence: TGCGCCAGTTCGGCCGGGGAGCTGTTTTTT.

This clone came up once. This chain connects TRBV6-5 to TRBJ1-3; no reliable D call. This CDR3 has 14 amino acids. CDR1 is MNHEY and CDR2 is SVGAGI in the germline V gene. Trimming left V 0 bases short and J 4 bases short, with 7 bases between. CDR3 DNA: TGTGCCAGCAGTTACTCCGACGGGGGAAACACCATATATTTT. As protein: CASSYSDGGNTIYF.

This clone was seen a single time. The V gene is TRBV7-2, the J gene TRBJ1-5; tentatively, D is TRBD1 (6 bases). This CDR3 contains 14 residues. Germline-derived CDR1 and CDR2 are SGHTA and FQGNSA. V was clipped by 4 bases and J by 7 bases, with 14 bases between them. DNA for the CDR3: TGTGCCAGCAGCTCATGGGGGGGGCAACAGCCCCAGCATTTT. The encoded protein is CASSSWGGQQPQHF.

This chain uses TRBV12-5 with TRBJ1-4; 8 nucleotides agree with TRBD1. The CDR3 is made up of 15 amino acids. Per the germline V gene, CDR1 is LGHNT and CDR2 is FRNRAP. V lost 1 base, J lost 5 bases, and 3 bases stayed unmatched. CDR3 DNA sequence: TGTGCTAGTGGTTTGGGGACAGGGCCCAATGAAAAACTGTTTTTT. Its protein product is CASGLGTGPNEKLFF.

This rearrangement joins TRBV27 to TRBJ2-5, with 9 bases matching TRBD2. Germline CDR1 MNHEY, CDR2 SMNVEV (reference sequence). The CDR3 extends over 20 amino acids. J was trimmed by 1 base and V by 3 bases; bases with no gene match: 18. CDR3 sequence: CASSFGDRWGAGGFQETQYF. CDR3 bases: TGTGCCAGCAGTTTCGGGGACCGCTGGGGGGCGGGAGGGTTCCAAGAGACCCAGTACTTC.

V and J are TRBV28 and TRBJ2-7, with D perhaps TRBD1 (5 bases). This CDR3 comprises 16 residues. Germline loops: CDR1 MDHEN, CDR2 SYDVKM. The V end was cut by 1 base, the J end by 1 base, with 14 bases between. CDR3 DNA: TGTGCCAGCAGTTTATCCTGGCAGGGCTCATCCTACGAGCAGTACTTC. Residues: CASSLSWQGSSYEQYF.

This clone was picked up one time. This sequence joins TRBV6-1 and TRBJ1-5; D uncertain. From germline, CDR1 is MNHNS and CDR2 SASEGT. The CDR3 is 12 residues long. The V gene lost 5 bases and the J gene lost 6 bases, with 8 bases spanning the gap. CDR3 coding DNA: TGTGCCAGCAGTCGTTTGAGTCAGCCCCAGCATTTT. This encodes CASSRLSQPQHF.

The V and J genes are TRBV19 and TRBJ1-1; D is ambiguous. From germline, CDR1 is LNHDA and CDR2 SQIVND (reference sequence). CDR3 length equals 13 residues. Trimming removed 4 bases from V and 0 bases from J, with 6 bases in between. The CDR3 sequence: CASSNSMNTEAFF. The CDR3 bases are TGTGCCAGTAGTAACAGCATGAACACTGAAGCTTTCTTT.

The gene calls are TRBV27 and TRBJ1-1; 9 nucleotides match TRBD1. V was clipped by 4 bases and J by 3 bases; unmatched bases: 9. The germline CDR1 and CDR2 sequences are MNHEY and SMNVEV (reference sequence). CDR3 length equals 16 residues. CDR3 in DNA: TGTGCCAGCAGTTCCCCGGGACAGGGATTAGACACTGAAGCTTTCTTT. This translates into CASSSPGQGLDTEAFF.

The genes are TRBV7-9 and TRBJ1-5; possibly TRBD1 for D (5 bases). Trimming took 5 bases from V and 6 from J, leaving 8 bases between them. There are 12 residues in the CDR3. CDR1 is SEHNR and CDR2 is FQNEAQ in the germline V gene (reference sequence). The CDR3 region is CASSQGSQPQHF. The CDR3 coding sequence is TGTGCCAGCAGCCAGGGTAGTCAGCCCCAGCATTTT.

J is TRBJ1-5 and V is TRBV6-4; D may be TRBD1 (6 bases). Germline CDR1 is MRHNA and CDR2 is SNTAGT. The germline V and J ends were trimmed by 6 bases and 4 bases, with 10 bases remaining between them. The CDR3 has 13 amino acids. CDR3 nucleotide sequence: TGTGCCAGCAGCAACAGGGTTAATCAGCCCCAGCATTTT. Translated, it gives CASSNRVNQPQHF.

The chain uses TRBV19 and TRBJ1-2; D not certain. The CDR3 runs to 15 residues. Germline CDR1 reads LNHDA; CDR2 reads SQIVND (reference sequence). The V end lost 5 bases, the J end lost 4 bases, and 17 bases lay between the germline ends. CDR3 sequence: CASSPAPSAIYGYTF. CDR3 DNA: TGTGCCAGTAGTCCCGCTCCGTCAGCGATCTATGGCTACACCTTC.

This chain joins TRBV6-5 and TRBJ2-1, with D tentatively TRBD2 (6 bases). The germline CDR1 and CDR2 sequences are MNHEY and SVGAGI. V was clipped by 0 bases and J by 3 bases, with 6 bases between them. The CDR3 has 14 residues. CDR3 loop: CASSYSTSYNEQFF. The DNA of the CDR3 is TGTGCCAGCAGTTACTCGACTAGCTACAATGAGCAGTTCTTC.

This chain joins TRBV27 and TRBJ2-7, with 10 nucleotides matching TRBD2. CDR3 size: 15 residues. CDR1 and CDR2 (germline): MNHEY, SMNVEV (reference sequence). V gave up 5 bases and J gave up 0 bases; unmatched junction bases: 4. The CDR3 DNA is TGTGCCAGCAGTCGACTAGCGGGCGCCTCCTACGAGCAGTACTTC. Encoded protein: CASSRLAGASYEQYF.

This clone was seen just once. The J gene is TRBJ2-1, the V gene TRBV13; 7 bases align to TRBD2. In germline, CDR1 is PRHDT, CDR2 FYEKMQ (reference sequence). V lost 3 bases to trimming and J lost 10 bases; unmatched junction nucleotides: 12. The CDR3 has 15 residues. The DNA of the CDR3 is TGTGCCAGCAGCTTGTACCTAGCGGCTCAGGCGGAGCAGTTCTTC. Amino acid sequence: CASSLYLAAQAEQFF.

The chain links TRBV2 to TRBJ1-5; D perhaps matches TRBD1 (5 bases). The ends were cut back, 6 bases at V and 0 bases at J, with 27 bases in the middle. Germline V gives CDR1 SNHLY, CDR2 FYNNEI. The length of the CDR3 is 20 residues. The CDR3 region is CASRKKRDHLGTYSNQPQHF. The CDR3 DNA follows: TGTGCCAGCAGGAAGAAGAGGGACCACCTAGGGACTTATAGCAATCAGCCCCAGCATTTT. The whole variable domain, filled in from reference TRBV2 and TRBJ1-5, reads EPEVTQTPSHQVTQMGQEVILRCVPISNHLYFYWYRQILGQKVEFLVSFYNNEISEKSEIFDDQFSVERPDGSNFTLKIRSTKLEDSAMYFCASRKKRDHLGTYSNQPQHFGDGTRLSIL.

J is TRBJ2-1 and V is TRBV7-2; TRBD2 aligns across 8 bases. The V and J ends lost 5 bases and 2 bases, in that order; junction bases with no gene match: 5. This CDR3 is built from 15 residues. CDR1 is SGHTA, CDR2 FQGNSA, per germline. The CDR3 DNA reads TGTGCCAGCAGCAGTAGCGGGGTGGCCTACAATGAGCAGTTCTTC. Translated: CASSSSGVAYNEQFF.

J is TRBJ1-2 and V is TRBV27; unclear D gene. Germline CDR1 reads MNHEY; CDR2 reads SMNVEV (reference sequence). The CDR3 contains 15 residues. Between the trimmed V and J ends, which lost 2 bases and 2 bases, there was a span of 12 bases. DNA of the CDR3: TGTGCCAGCAGTTTAGTTGCGGATTGGAACTATGGCTACACCTTC. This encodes CASSLVADWNYGYTF.

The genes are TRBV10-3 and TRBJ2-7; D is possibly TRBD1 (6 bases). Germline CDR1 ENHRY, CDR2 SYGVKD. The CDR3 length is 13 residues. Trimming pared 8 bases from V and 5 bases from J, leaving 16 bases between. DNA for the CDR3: TGTGCCATCGGTACAGGGATGGTTGACGAGCAGTACTTC. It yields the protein CAIGTGMVDEQYF.